This record looks at one T cell receptor (beta chain) sequence and its context. Its antigen is still unknown. This entry belongs to a study of T cell repertoires in cytomegalovirus infection. At the level of the study: It can be stated that public TCR beta signatures indicated CMV infection as well as a matching HLA type. Study results and caveats: CMV-specific HLA-C-restricted TCR beta clonotypes dominated the ex vivo response.

TCRdb independently ran MiXCR on the reads; one entry per CDR3 protein. The sample has 650,000 to 900,000 distinct CDR3 sequences, about 31% seen once. CDR3 length equals 13 residues. Per germline, CDR1 SGHVS and CDR2 FQNEAQ. V was shortened by 3 bases and J by 6 bases, with 11 bases between the two germline ends. This receptor was identified in a human donor in good health (CMV status not recorded). Some clones in this sample may be carry-over from other donors' samples. The input for sequencing was cultured CD8+ T cells from PBMCs, taken from culture after CMV antigen stimulation. V is TRBV7-8 and J is TRBJ1-1, with D uncertain. CDR3 coding DNA: TGTGCCAGCAGCTTGAGGGAATACCCTGAAGCTTTCTTT. Amino acids: CASSLREYPEAFF.